Detailed here is one T cell receptor beta chain. Antigen unknown. The sample originates from a study of cytomegalovirus exposure and HLA in healthy donors. Trimming pared 2 bases from V and 0 bases from J, leaving 10 bases between. The CDR3 spans 15 residues. The germline CDR1 and CDR2 sequences are SGHTA and FQGNSA. Findings and limits, study-wide: Later analysis indicated greater clonal expansion among HLA-associated TCR beta chains than among equally common other chains. Later work found that TCR association rates differed between HLA loci; DRB1 had the most and HLA-C the fewest.

Both 60 Vbeta primers and 13 Jbeta primers went into the PCR. Method: immunoSEQ multiplex PCR; TCRdb's copy keeps in-frame clones and lacks some. The sample lists fewer than 200,000 clones, about 71% occurring once. The chain employs TRBV7-2 and TRBJ1-1; D possibly corresponds to TRBD1 (6 bases). This clonotype originated in a man aged 50 to 59 in good health and CMV-seronegative. Sequenced input: PBMCs. In DNA, the CDR3 is TGTGCCAGCAGCTTATTAACAGGGTTGAACACTGAAGCTTTCTTT. It yields the protein CASSLLTGLNTEAFF.